A single T cell receptor beta chain is shown here with its context. This sample stems from a study of OX40 agonist ivuxolimab in advanced cancers. The overall study: The study gave patients intravenous ivuxolimab at 0.01 to 10 mg/kg every 2 weeks.

This CDR3 has 17 amino acids. The ends were cut back, 4 bases at V and 4 bases at J, with 20 bases in the middle. The germline gives CDR1 MDHEN, CDR2 SYDVKM. Assay used: immunoSEQ multiplex PCR; TCRdb lists only in-frame clones, some missing. The sample consists of approximately 120,000 clones, about 90% of them appearing once. The chain has TRBV28 and TRBJ2-1, with D possibly being TRBD1 (6 bases). Sequences were derived from CD4+ or CD8+ T cells sorted from blood, sampled in a trial of the OX40 agonist ivuxolimab. This sequence originates from an adult with an advanced solid tumor such as melanoma, head and neck, liver or kidney cancer. CDR3: CASSSAEGGFGYNEQFF. Here the CDR3 DNA reads TGTGCCAGCAGTTCCGCCGAAGGGGGTTTTGGTTACAATGAGCAGTTCTTC.